Sequencing of this T cell receptor beta chain was carried out in a study of HIV-infected patients and healthy controls. V was cut by 5 bases and J by 7 bases, with 8 bases left in between. Germline CDR1 is SGHVS and CDR2 is FQNEAQ. The CDR3 runs to 12 residues. In its sample, this clonotype was seen many times. Its matching antigen is unknown. All unsorted peripheral T cells were captured because whole blood was used without fractionation. cDNA was made from around 0.5 ug RNA using alpha and beta constant primers. Each of the alpha and beta chains got its own library through chain-specific third strand synthesis with indices. TCRdb called the 5' RACE reads again in MiXCR, with one record for every CDR3 protein. Of more than 15,000 distinct CDR3 sequences in the sample, more than 8.5% were seen once. General observations from the study: HIV-infected repertoires had significantly higher mean Gini indices than controls, possibly reflecting oligoclonality.

The sequenced sample consisted of blood. The sequence derives from an adult in good health. The chain carries TRBV7-8 and TRBJ1-4; D is unresolved. In DNA, the CDR3 is TGTGCCAGCAGCAAGGACGGTGAAAAACTGTTTTTT. It specifies CASSKDGEKLFF. Full variable domain (rest looked up from reference TRBV7-8 and TRBJ1-4): GAGVSQSPRYKVAKRGQDVALRCDPISGHVSLFWYQQALGQGPEFLTYFQNEAQLDKSGLPSDRFFAERPEGSVSTLKIQRTQQEDSAVYLCASSKDGEKLFFGSGTQLSVL.